These 12 T cell receptor beta chains came from one sample sequenced in a study of shared clonotypes between healthy human individuals. Sequencing was performed with immunoSEQ multiplex PCR; in TCRdb, only in-frame clones are kept and a portion is missing. Of about 470,000 clones listed, 70% to 80% are singletons. Sequencing was carried out using PBMCs. All receptors derive from a middle-aged woman in good health. Some clones in this sample may be carry-over from other donors' samples.

CDR3 loop: CASSVTSGSYNEQFF. DNA of the CDR3: TGTGCCAGCAGCGTCACTAGCGGGAGTTACAATGAGCAGTTCTTC. The rearrangement uses TRBV11-2 and TRBJ2-1, with 11 bases identical to TRBD2. CDR1 is SGHAT and CDR2 is FQNNGV in the germline V gene. After removal of 5 bases from V and 4 bases from J, the junction contained 4 bases not matched to a gene. This CDR3 region has 15 residues.

CDR3 residues: CASSLAGPSGSTLQFF. The CDR3, as DNA: TGTGCCAGCAGCTTAGCCGGCCCTAGCGGGAGTACTCTGCAGTTCTTC. The chain recombines TRBV7-9 with TRBJ2-1; TRBD2 matches at 10 bases. This CDR3 region has 16 residues. Per the germline V gene, CDR1 is SEHNR and CDR2 is FQNEAQ (reference sequence). V gave up 0 bases and J gave up 12 bases; unmatched junction bases: 11.

This clone was seen repeatedly, ten times or more. The chain uses TRBV6-4 and TRBJ2-2, with 7 nucleotides matching TRBD2. J lost 3 bases, V lost 0 bases, and 4 bases had no gene match. This CDR3 has 16 amino acids. The germline V gene encodes CDR1 MRHNA and CDR2 SNTAGT. This chain's CDR3 is CASSDSVGGHTGELFF. The CDR3 DNA reads as TGTGCCAGCAGTGACTCCGTGGGAGGGCACACCGGGGAGCTGTTTTTT.

The chain combines TRBV5-6 with TRBJ2-7, with D perhaps TRBD1 (5 bases). Trimming took 1 base from V and 6 from J, leaving 14 bases between them. In germline, CDR1 is SGHDT, CDR2 YYEEEE. The length of the CDR3 is 14 residues. The CDR3 DNA sequence: TGTGCCAGCAGCTTGTCTCTCAGGGTACGCGAGCAGTACTTC. As protein: CASSLSLRVREQYF.

This rearrangement joins TRBV5-4 to TRBJ2-1; 10 bases agree with TRBD1. Germline V gene sequence: CDR1 SGHNT, CDR2 YYREEE (reference sequence). The CDR3 runs 15 residues. V lost 4 bases, J lost 4 bases, and 5 bases stayed unmatched. The CDR3 DNA is TGTGCCAGCAGCCGGGACAGGGGCGAATACAATGAGCAGTTCTTC. As protein: CASSRDRGEYNEQFF.

In regard to this clone: This likely traces to a read error, being one base from a far larger clone. The chain's CDR3 is CASSNTYEQYF. CDR3 DNA: TGTGCCAGCAGCAACACCTACGAGCAGTACTTC. The chain carries TRBV5-6 and TRBJ2-7; D not resolved. Trimming removed 4 bases at V and 2 bases at J, with 4 bases between. Per the germline V gene, CDR1 is SGHDT and CDR2 is YYEEEE. The CDR3 runs to 11 residues.

The J gene is TRBJ2-1, the V gene TRBV19, with 8 bases aligning to TRBD2. The CDR3 runs 18 residues. Germline trimming cut 7 bases from V and 7 bases from J; bases unmatched to any gene: 21. Germline CDR1 LNHDA, CDR2 SQIVND (reference sequence). DNA for the CDR3: TGTGCCAGTACCCCAGGGGCGCGGAACGGGAGGGCCGGTAATGAGCAGTTCTTC. Amino acid sequence: CASTPGARNGRAGNEQFF.

This clone was seen just once. This chain uses TRBV7-8 with TRBJ2-7; possible D gene TRBD2, 6 bases. V was clipped by 6 bases and J by 2 bases, with 8 bases between them. Germline V gene lookup returns CDR1 SGHVS and CDR2 FQNEAQ. The CDR3 runs to 12 residues. In DNA form, the CDR3 reads TGTGCCAGCAGGGGGGGACCCTACGAGCAGTACTTC. Translated, it gives CASRGGPYEQYF. Looking up the rest from reference TRBV7-8 and TRBJ2-7 gives the full variable domain: GAGVSQSPRYKVAKRGQDVALRCDPISGHVSLFWYQQALGQGPEFLTYFQNEAQLDKSGLPSDRFFAERPEGSVSTLKIQRTQQEDSAVYLCASRGGPYEQYFGPGTRLTVT.

Comments on this clone: The sample contains more than one DNA sequence encoding this CDR3. V usage is TRBV14 and J usage is TRBJ2-7; D is undetermined. Trimming shortened V by 3 bases and J by 4 bases, and 4 bases separated the two germline ends. CDR1 is SGHDN and CDR2 is FVKESK in the germline V gene. The CDR3 extends over 11 amino acids. CDR3 sequence (DNA): TGTGCCAGCAGCCACGGTTACGAGCAGTACTTC. Protein: CASSHGYEQYF.

This clone appeared a single time. Other DNA sequences in the sample encode the same CDR3. The chain uses TRBV4-1 and TRBJ2-1, with TRBD2 matching 11 bases. The germline V gene encodes CDR1 MGHRA and CDR2 YSYEKL. Trimming took 2 bases from V and 3 from J; bases not matched to a gene: 0. The CDR3 loop spans 15 amino acids. CDR3 nucleotides: TGCGCCAGCAGCCAACTAGCGGGAGGCTACAATGAGCAGTTCTTC. Protein sequence: CASSQLAGGYNEQFF.

The V and J genes are TRBV27 and TRBJ1-5; D is perhaps TRBD1 (6 bases). Germline values: CDR1 MNHEY, CDR2 SMNVEV (reference sequence). This CDR3 comprises 13 residues. V was trimmed by 8 bases and J by 2 bases, leaving 10 bases between them. The CDR3 DNA is TGTGCCAGCTCACAGGGAGGCAATCAGCCCCAGCATTTT. Its translation is CASSQGGNQPQHF.

About this clone itself: This sample also contains other DNA sequences that code for the same CDR3. The gene calls are TRBV19 and TRBJ1-1, with no clear D. Germline CDR1 reads LNHDA; CDR2 reads SQIVND (reference sequence). This CDR3 is built from 13 residues. The V end lost 0 bases, the J end lost 1 base, and 3 bases lay between the germline ends. CDR3 in amino acids: CASSIEGNTEAFF. The CDR3 DNA reads TGTGCCAGTAGTATAGAGGGGAACACTGAAGCTTTCTTT.